Listed below are T cell receptor beta chains from one sample, sequenced in a study of blood T cell repertoires in COVID-19. The protocol was immunoSEQ multiplex PCR, while the TCRdb copy is restricted to in-frame clones and leaves out a portion. The sample lists tens of thousands of clones, roughly nine tenths seen once, with under 45% in the top ten. The sequenced material came from peripheral blood. All receptors derive from an older woman with COVID-19, enrolled during active disease. Both conserved end residues are part of each CDR3. The D gene is left open where the match is weak. The size field is filled for only some rows; it gives once, few, many or a size class.

TRBJ1-5,-,TRBV19,-,CASSKGYNQPQHF,TGTGCCAGTAGTAAGGGGTACAATCAGCCCCAGCATTTT
TRBJ1-3,-,TRBV4-3,-,CASSPSVGDTIYF,TGCGCCAGCAGCCCAAGTGTAGGGGACACCATATATTTT
TRBJ1-6,-,TRBV7-2,-,CASSPNAFGDSPLHF,TGTGCCAGCAGCCCTAACGCCTTCGGGGATTCACCCCTCCACTTT
TRBJ1-1,TRBD1,TRBV10-3,-,CAISEYQGAEAFF,TGTGCCATCAGTGAGTACCAGGGGGCTGAAGCTTTCTTT
TRBJ1-2,-,TRBV4-3,-,CASSPIQGSAGYTF,TGCGCCAGCAGCCCTATTCAGGGGTCGGCTGGCTACACCTTC
TRBJ2-7,TRBD1,TRBV28,-,CASSSVSGQLRSYEQYF,TGTGCCAGCAGTTCAGTCTCGGGACAGCTTCGGTCCTACGAGCAGTACTTC
TRBJ1-2,TRBD1,TRBV6-2/TRBV6-3,-,CASRPTGTVYGYTF,TGTGCCAGCAGACCTACCGGGACAGTCTATGGCTACACCTTC
TRBJ2-7,TRBD2,TRBV2,-,CASTRQSGASYEQYF,TGTGCCAGCACCAGACAGAGCGGGGCTTCCTACGAGCAGTACTTC
TRBJ2-1,TRBD2,TRBV4-1,-,CASSPPKRGLAVRNEQFF,TGCGCCAGCAGCCCTCCCAAAAGGGGACTAGCGGTGCGCAATGAGCAGTTCTTC
TRBJ1-2,-,TRBV4-2,-,CASSQYRQDRDYGYTF,TGTGCCAGCAGCCAGTACCGACAGGACCGTGACTATGGCTACACCTTC
TRBJ2-1,TRBD1,TRBV6-6,once,CASSHGDRDGEQFF,TGTGCCAGCAGCCACGGGGACAGGGACGGTGAGCAGTTCTTC
TRBJ2-3,TRBD2,TRBV7-6,-,CASSLWAGVSDTQYF,TGTGCCAGCAGCTTATGGGCGGGAGTCTCAGATACGCAGTATTTT
TRBJ2-7,-,TRBV6-6,-,CASGQRVSYEQYF,TGTGCCAGCGGCCAGCGGGTCTCCTACGAGCAGTACTTC
TRBJ2-5,TRBD1,TRBV10-3,-,CASGQYQETQYF,TGTGCCTCGGGACAGTACCAAGAGACCCAGTACTTC
TRBJ2-7,-,TRBV6-6,-,CASSPGTYEQYF,TGTGCCAGCAGCCCCGGGACCTACGAGCAGTACTTC
TRBJ2-5,TRBD1,TRBV24-1,-,CATSRTGAETQYF,TGTGCCACCTCCCGGACAGGGGCGGAGACCCAGTACTTC
TRBJ2-1,TRBD2,TRBV6-5,-,CASSPGLADEQFF,TGTGCCAGCAGCCCCGGACTAGCCGATGAGCAGTTCTTC
TRBJ2-5,TRBD1,TRBV28,-,CASNHAGQGAGETQYF,TGTGCCAGCAACCACGCCGGACAGGGGGCGGGGGAGACCCAGTACTTC
TRBJ2-1,TRBD2,TRBV4-1,-,CASSQAWGPSGGASGNEQFF,TGCGCCAGCAGCCAAGCTTGGGGGCCAAGCGGGGGGGCCTCGGGCAATGAGCAGTTCTTC
TRBJ2-1,-,TRBV9,once,CASSADVDSPVREQFF,TGTGCCAGCAGCGCCGATGTCGACTCCCCAGTCCGGGAGCAGTTCTTC
TRBJ1-1,-,TRBV6-5,few,CASNSNTEAFF,TGTGCCAGCAACTCAAACACTGAAGCTTTCTTT
TRBJ1-1,-,TRBV19,-,CATQSNTEAFF,TGTGCCACCCAGTCAAACACTGAAGCTTTCTTT
TRBJ2-7,TRBD1,TRBV11-3,-,CASTTGVNSYEQYF,TGTGCCAGCACTACAGGGGTCAACTCCTACGAGCAGTACTTC
TRBJ1-3,TRBD1,TRBV10-3,-,CAIMTGEGNTIYF,TGTGCCATCATGACAGGGGAAGGAAACACCATATATTTT
TRBJ1-5,-,TRBV3-1/TRBV3-2,-,CASSQGLDLDRLPQHF,TGTGCCAGCAGCCAAGGGTTAGACCTAGATAGGCTGCCCCAGCATTTT
TRBJ2-1,TRBD2,TRBV25-1,-,CASSERLAGAPKVQFF,TGTGCCAGCAGTGAACGACTAGCGGGGGCCCCCAAGGTACAGTTCTTC
TRBJ2-7,TRBD2,TRBV10-3,-,CAISAGGLSSYEQYF,TGTGCCATCAGTGCGGGGGGACTGAGCTCCTACGAGCAGTACTTC
TRBJ1-1,TRBD1,TRBV4-3,-,CASSRSGQKDAFF,TGCGCCAGCAGCCGATCGGGACAGAAGGATGCTTTCTTT
TRBJ2-7,TRBD2,TRBV30,-,CAWSVGGITYEQYF,TGTGCCTGGAGTGTGGGAGGGATAACCTACGAGCAGTACTTC
TRBJ2-5,-,TRBV11-3,-,CASRLFAGETQYF,TGTGCCAGCAGACTCTTCGCCGGGGAGACCCAGTACTTC
TRBJ1-5,-,TRBV11-2,-,CASSPGQTSNQPQHF,TGTGCCAGCAGCCCAGGACAGACGAGCAATCAGCCCCAGCATTTT
TRBJ2-1,-,TRBV7-2,-,CASSLGVLVGYEQFF,TGTGCCAGCAGCTTAGGGGTACTAGTTGGGTATGAGCAGTTCTTC
TRBJ2-1,TRBD2,TRBV28,-,CACGLAGVHEQFF,TGTGCCTGCGGACTAGCGGGAGTCCATGAGCAGTTCTTC
TRBJ2-3,-,TRBV4-3,-,CASSPRASGSSTDTQYF,TGCGCCAGCAGCCCTCGAGCATCGGGATCTAGCACAGATACGCAGTATTTT
TRBJ1-5,-,TRBV6-5,-,CASSYKGSNQPQHF,TGTGCCAGCAGTTACAAGGGGTCCAATCAGCCCCAGCATTTT
TRBJ1-2,TRBD1,TRBV28,-,CASSLGQVYGYTF,TGTGCCAGCAGTTTAGGACAGGTCTATGGCTACACCTTC
TRBJ1-2,TRBD1,TRBV19,once,CASAKGQFNYGYTF,TGTGCCAGCGCTAAGGGACAGTTTAACTATGGCTACACCTTC